The clone carrying this TCR beta chain was picked up one time. The sample originates from a study of CD8 T cells in Susac syndrome. cDNA came from about 0.5 to 1 ug RNA primed by random hexamers. TCRdb processed the immunoSEQ multiplex PCR reads anew with MiXCR; each CDR3 protein has one entry. The sample records roughly 150,000 distinct CDR3 sequences, roughly 95% being singletons. J lost 9 bases, V lost 5 bases, and 7 bases had no gene match. Germline assignment: CDR1 MNHNS and CDR2 SASEGT. CDR3 size: 13 residues. Through negative isolation, CD4+ and CD8+ T cells were obtained, while TEMRA cells were enriched using FACS.

The sequenced sample consisted of CD4+ T cells from PBMCs. This TCR came from a human donor with multiple sclerosis. The V gene is TRBV6-1, the J gene TRBJ1-5; 7 nucleotides line up with TRBD1. CDR3 nucleotide sequence: TGTGCCAGCAGTAGACAGGGAGACGCGCCCCAGCATTTT. Protein: CASSRQGDAPQHF.